Below, 28 T cell receptor beta chains from the same sample are listed, as sequenced in a study of blood T cell repertoires in COVID-19. Assay used: immunoSEQ multiplex PCR; TCRdb lists only in-frame clones, some missing. The table records about 140,000 clones, about 90% of them present only once. What was sequenced was peripheral blood. These receptors all stem from a woman aged 45-59 years with acute or convalescent COVID-19.

The rearrangement links TRBV9 to TRBJ1-1; D is uncertain. Germline CDR1 and CDR2: SGDLS and YYNGEE. This CDR3 has 14 amino acids. V was clipped by 3 bases and J by 0 bases, with 9 bases between them. CDR3 residues: CASSGSVMNTEAFF. DNA of the CDR3: TGTGCCAGCAGCGGCTCAGTGATGAACACTGAAGCTTTCTTT.

The rearrangement links TRBV10-3 to TRBJ1-5; 8 bases are shared with TRBD1. Trimming removed 11 bases from V and 5 bases from J; junction bases left unmatched: 8. Germline lookup yields CDR1 ENHRY and CDR2 SYGVKD. This CDR3 is 13 amino acids long. This chain's CDR3 is CAPETGGYQPQHF. CDR3 nucleotide sequence: TGTGCCCCCGAAACAGGGGGGTATCAGCCCCAGCATTTT.

The chain carries TRBV3-1 (or the pseudogene TRBV3-2) and TRBJ1-1; the D gene is possibly TRBD1 (5 bases). This CDR3 has 13 amino acids. Trimming cost V 1 base and J 10 bases, with 13 bases left between them. The germline gives CDR1 LGHDT, CDR2 YNNKEL (reference sequence). CDR3 sequence: CASSQVWGIPAFF. CDR3 coding DNA: TGTGCCAGCAGCCAAGTTTGGGGCATCCCAGCTTTCTTT.

The chain combines TRBV4-1 with TRBJ2-4; 7 nucleotides align to TRBD1. The CDR3 length is 15 residues. Per the germline V gene, CDR1 is MGHRA and CDR2 is YSYEKL. Unmatched junction bases numbered 3, after V lost 4 bases and J lost 0 bases. The CDR3 spells CASSRRQGAKNIQYF. The CDR3 DNA sequence: TGCGCCAGCAGCCGTCGACAGGGAGCCAAAAACATTCAGTACTTC.

The chain is built from TRBV7-6 and TRBJ2-5, with 7 nucleotides matching TRBD2. From germline, CDR1 is SGHVS and CDR2 FNYEAQ. CDR3 length: 15 amino acids. The junction had 11 bases not matched to a gene; V was cut back by 3 bases and J by 7 bases. This CDR3 is CASSFKLGGGGTQYF. CDR3 in DNA: TGTGCCAGCAGCTTCAAACTGGGAGGCGGGGGGACCCAGTACTTC.

The V gene is TRBV7-2, the J gene TRBJ2-1; 7 bases map to TRBD1. The CDR3 is made up of 15 amino acids. From germline, CDR1 is SGHTA and CDR2 FQGNSA. V shed 5 bases and J 1 base; nucleotides not matched to a gene: 5. The CDR3 nucleotides read TGTGCCAGCAGCCCACAGGGGTTGTCCTACAATGAGCAGTTCTTC. Amino acid sequence: CASSPQGLSYNEQFF. The full variable domain, rest sourced from reference TRBV7-2 and TRBJ2-1, is GAGVSQSPSNKVTEKGKDVELRCDPISGHTALYWYRQSLGQGLEFLIYFQGNSAPDKSGLPSDRFSAERTGGSVSTLTIQRTQQEDSAVYLCASSPQGLSYNEQFFGPGTRLTVL.

The V and J genes are TRBV27 and TRBJ2-1; a possible D gene is TRBD1 (5 bases). V shed 3 bases and J shed 10 bases, with 13 bases lying between them. Germline V lookup: CDR1 MNHEY, CDR2 SMNVEV (reference sequence). The CDR3 runs 13 residues. The CDR3 DNA is TGTGCCAGCAGTTTGGCTCAGGGCTTAGAGCAGTTCTTC. This gives the protein CASSLAQGLEQFF.

The chain employs TRBV27 and TRBJ2-3; TRBD2 matches at 8 bases. Germline CDR1 and CDR2: MNHEY and SMNVEV (reference sequence). The CDR3 runs 15 residues. After removal of 6 bases from V and 0 bases from J, the junction contained 5 bases not matched to a gene. The CDR3 DNA follows: TGTGCCAGCAGGGGGACTAGAGAAAGCACAGATACGCAGTATTTT. Its translation: CASRGTRESTDTQYF.

The chain employs TRBV7-2 and TRBJ1-5, with a weak D call TRBD1 (5 bases). V was shortened by 2 bases and J by 0 bases, with 11 bases between the two germline ends. Germline-derived CDR1 and CDR2 are SGHTA and FQGNSA. This CDR3 region has 16 residues. For the CDR3, the DNA is TGTGCCAGCAGCTTATATGGGAGGGGTAGCAATCAGCCCCAGCATTTT. Its translation: CASSLYGRGSNQPQHF.

The chain employs TRBV20-1 and TRBJ1-5, with a possible D match to TRBD1 (5 bases). The germline gives CDR1 DFQATT, CDR2 SNEGSKA (reference sequence). Trimming took off 3 bases at V and 5 bases at J, with 17 bases between the two ends. The CDR3 has 15 amino acids. DNA for the CDR3: TGCAGTGCTAGTGTGGGACTGACTGCTTATCAGCCCCAGCATTTT. Translated, it gives CSASVGLTAYQPQHF.

The V call is TRBV6-5, the J call TRBJ2-5; D not certain. Germline values: CDR1 MNHEY, CDR2 SVGAGI. The V and J ends lost 0 bases and 2 bases respectively, with 7 bases between them. The CDR3 runs to 14 residues. CDR3 nucleotide sequence: TGTGCCAGCAGTTACTCGTCCCGGCAAGAGACCCAGTACTTC. Its translation: CASSYSSRQETQYF.

The CDR3 DNA reads TGTGCCAGCAGTCTCACTTGGACTCGCCAGCCCCAGCATTTT. The encoded protein is CASSLTWTRQPQHF. V gene TRBV27 combines with J gene TRBJ1-5, with D hard to call. The CDR3 extends over 14 amino acids. V was clipped by 5 bases and J by 7 bases, with 15 bases between them. CDR1 MNHEY and CDR2 SMNVEV come from the germline V gene (reference sequence).

The genes are TRBV12-5 and TRBJ1-2, with 7 bases identical to TRBD1. Looked up from germline, CDR1 is LGHNT and CDR2 is FRNRAP. This CDR3 comprises 15 residues. The J segment lost 4 bases and the V segment lost 6 bases, leaving 11 bases of the junction unmatched. The CDR3 reads CASGESTGFSYGYTF. CDR3 sequence (DNA): TGTGCTAGTGGGGAGTCGACAGGGTTTAGCTATGGCTACACCTTC.

The V gene is TRBV6-4, the J gene TRBJ1-2, with 10 nucleotides matching TRBD1. Germline CDR1 and CDR2: MRHNA and SNTAGT. CDR3 length equals 14 residues. V was clipped by 2 bases and J by 6 bases; unmatched bases: 3. The CDR3 sequence: CASSDDDRGHGYTF. The CDR3 DNA is TGTGCCAGCAGTGACGATGACAGGGGGCATGGCTACACCTTC.

The chain employs TRBV7-9 and TRBJ1-1; D perhaps matches TRBD1 (6 bases). The germline V gene encodes CDR1 SEHNR and CDR2 FQNEAQ (reference sequence). Trimming pared 1 base from V and 1 base from J, leaving 7 bases between. CDR3 size: 14 residues. The CDR3 loop is CASSLGTANTEAFF. The CDR3 coding sequence is TGTGCCAGCAGCTTAGGGACAGCGAACACTGAAGCTTTCTTT.

CDR3 nucleotides: TGTGCCAGCAGTGTCCCGGGAGCGGGGGAGCAGTACTTC. Translation: CASSVPGAGEQYF. The gene calls are TRBV6-4 and TRBJ2-7; 7 bases map to TRBD2. The CDR3 contains 13 residues. V gave up 4 bases and J gave up 7 bases; unmatched junction bases: 7. The germline V gene encodes CDR1 MRHNA and CDR2 SNTAGT.

DNA of the CDR3: TGCGCCAGCAGCGACACAGGGATAGAAGCTTTCTTT. Translation gives CASSDTGIEAFF. The chain recombines TRBV5-1 with TRBJ1-1, with TRBD1 as a possible D gene (6 bases). Trimming stripped 4 bases from V and 8 bases from J, with 12 bases between. CDR1 and CDR2 (germline): SGHRS, YFSETQ. CDR3 size: 12 residues.

This clone was counted once. This chain connects TRBV3-1 (or the pseudogene TRBV3-2) to TRBJ1-1; D is possibly TRBD1 (5 bases). V was clipped by 4 bases and J by 2 bases, with 8 bases between them. The CDR3 runs to 13 residues. The germline V gene has CDR1 LGHDT and CDR2 YNNKEL (reference sequence). CDR3 bases: TGTGCCAGCAGCCTCAGGGCAAACACTGAAGCTTTCTTT. Translation gives CASSLRANTEAFF.

The chain carries TRBV12-3 or TRBV12-4 and TRBJ2-1, with TRBD2 identical over 7 bases. J lost 12 bases, V lost 8 bases, and 10 bases had no gene match. The CDR3 contains 12 residues. The CDR3: CASALQGLVQFF. The CDR3 nucleotides are TGTGCCAGCGCACTTCAAGGACTAGTGCAGTTCTTC.

The rearrangement links TRBV5-6 to TRBJ1-4, with TRBD1 as a possible D gene (5 bases). The V gene's germline CDR1 is SGHDT and CDR2 YYEEEE. With 3 bases removed from V and 6 bases from J, the gap between germline ends came to 12 bases. The CDR3 sequence is 14 residues long. The CDR3 reads CASSWRGGDEKLFF. The CDR3 DNA follows: TGTGCCAGCAGCTGGAGGGGAGGTGATGAAAAACTGTTTTTT.

The J gene is TRBJ2-5, the V gene TRBV3-1 (or the pseudogene TRBV3-2), with 12 nucleotides matching TRBD2. CDR3 length equals 19 residues. Germline V gene data show CDR1 as LGHDT and CDR2 as YNNKEL (reference sequence). Trimming took 5 bases from V and 5 from J; bases not matched to a gene: 18. The CDR3 sequence is CASSSRGLETSGRFETQYF. CDR3 in DNA: TGTGCCAGCAGCTCACGGGGGCTTGAGACTAGCGGGAGATTTGAGACCCAGTACTTC.

The J gene is TRBJ2-1, the V gene TRBV7-3; 8 nucleotides align to TRBD2. CDR1 and CDR2 (germline): SGHTA, FQGTGA. V shed 5 bases and J 0 bases; nucleotides not matched to a gene: 12. The CDR3 consists of 18 residues. The CDR3 DNA is TGTGCCAGCAGCCGTTCGACTAGCGCTAGGAGCTCCTACAATGAGCAGTTCTTC. Protein: CASSRSTSARSSYNEQFF.

V gene TRBV7-3 combines with J gene TRBJ2-5; D ambiguous. The germline gives CDR1 SGHTA, CDR2 FQGTGA. V was clipped by 5 bases and J by 1 base, with 8 bases between them. CDR3 size: 13 residues. The CDR3 reads CASSRSTQETQYF. The CDR3 bases are TGTGCCAGCAGCCGGAGTACCCAAGAGACCCAGTACTTC.

J is TRBJ2-7 and V is TRBV27, with D possibly being TRBD1 (5 bases). Trimming cost V 2 bases and J 2 bases, with 19 bases left between them. From germline, CDR1 is MNHEY and CDR2 SMNVEV (reference sequence). The CDR3 loop spans 17 amino acids. The CDR3 is CASSLRPPQGTAYEQYF. DNA for the CDR3: TGTGCCAGCAGTTTACGGCCTCCCCAGGGTACAGCCTACGAGCAGTACTTC.

The chain has TRBV29-1 and TRBJ2-7; possibly TRBD2 for D (6 bases). The CDR3 sequence is 13 residues long. Germline values: CDR1 SQVTM, CDR2 ANQGSEA. The ends were cut back, 1 base at V and 6 bases at J, with 13 bases in the middle. The CDR3 bases are TGCAGCGTTGAAGCTGGCGGGGCCGGCGAGCAGTACTTC. It yields the protein CSVEAGGAGEQYF.

The chain combines TRBV7-3 with TRBJ1-5; D unclear. Trimming stripped 2 bases from V and 3 bases from J, with 5 bases between. The CDR3 covers 13 residues. Germline-derived CDR1 and CDR2 are SGHTA and FQGTGA. CDR3 DNA sequence: TGTGCCAGCAGCTTAGGGCCCAATCAGCCCCAGCATTTT. Protein product: CASSLGPNQPQHF.

V usage is TRBV5-4 and J usage is TRBJ2-1; TRBD1 aligns across 9 bases. With V trimmed by 3 bases and J by 3 bases, 4 bases remained unmatched. The V gene's germline CDR1 is SGHNT and CDR2 YYREEE (reference sequence). This CDR3 region has 15 residues. The CDR3 DNA reads as TGTGCCAGCAGCTCGGGACAGGGTCTCTACAATGAGCAGTTCTTC. Residues: CASSSGQGLYNEQFF. The full variable domain, completed using reference TRBV5-4 and TRBJ2-1, is ETGVTQSPTHLIKTRGQQVTLRCSSQSGHNTVSWYQQALGQGPQFIFQYYREEENGRGNFPPRFSGLQFPNYSSELNVNALELDDSALYLCASSSGQGLYNEQFFGPGTRLTVL.

This chain connects TRBV3-1 (or the pseudogene TRBV3-2) to TRBJ2-2; perhaps TRBD2 as D (6 bases). This CDR3 spans 16 amino acids. CDR1 is LGHDT, CDR2 YNNKEL, per germline (reference sequence). The V and J ends lost 4 bases and 0 bases respectively, with 12 bases between them. Written as DNA, the CDR3 is TGTGCCAGCAGCCTCGGTGGACTAACGAACACCGGGGAGCTGTTTTTT. As protein: CASSLGGLTNTGELFF.